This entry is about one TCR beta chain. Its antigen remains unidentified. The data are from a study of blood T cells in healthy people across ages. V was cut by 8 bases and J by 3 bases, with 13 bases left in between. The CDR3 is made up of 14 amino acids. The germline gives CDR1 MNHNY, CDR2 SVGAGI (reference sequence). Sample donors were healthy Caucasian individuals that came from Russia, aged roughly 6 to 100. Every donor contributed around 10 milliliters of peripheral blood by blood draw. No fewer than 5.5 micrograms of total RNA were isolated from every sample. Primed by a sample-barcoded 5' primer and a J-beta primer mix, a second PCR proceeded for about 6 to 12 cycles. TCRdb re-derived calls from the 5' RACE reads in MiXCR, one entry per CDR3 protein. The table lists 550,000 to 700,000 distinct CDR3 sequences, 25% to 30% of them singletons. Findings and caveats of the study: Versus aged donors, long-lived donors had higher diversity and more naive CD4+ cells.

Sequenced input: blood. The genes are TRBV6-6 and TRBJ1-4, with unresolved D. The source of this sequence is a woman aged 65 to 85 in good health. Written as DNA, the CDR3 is TGTGCCAGCTATGACCGCCCGTCTAATGAAAAACTGTTTTTT. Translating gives CASYDRPSNEKLFF.